Presented here are 29 T cell receptor beta chains from one specimen sequenced in a study of cytomegalovirus exposure and HLA in healthy donors. The PCR contained 60 Vbeta and 13 Jbeta primers. Sequencing was performed with immunoSEQ multiplex PCR; in TCRdb, only in-frame clones are kept and a portion is missing. Here the sample spans a few hundred thousand clones, roughly 91% being singletons. Sequences were obtained from PBMCs. These receptors all come from a girl aged 2-15 years in good health and CMV-seronegative.

In DNA form, the CDR3 reads TGCAGCGTGGGGGCAGGGGCAGCTGGGGCCAACGTCCTGACTTTC. As protein: CSVGAGAAGANVLTF. This rearrangement joins TRBV29-1 to TRBJ2-6; weak D call: TRBD1 (6 bases). This CDR3 comprises 15 residues. V was pared by 6 bases and J by 2 bases, with 14 bases between. In germline, CDR1 is SQVTM, CDR2 ANQGSEA. The whole variable domain, filled in from reference TRBV29-1 and TRBJ2-6, reads SAVISQKPSRDICQRGTSLTIQCQVDSQVTMMFWYRQQPGQSLTLIATANQGSEATYESGFVIDKFPISRPNLTFSTLTVSNMSPEDSSIYLCSVGAGAAGANVLTFGAGSRLTVL.

The V gene is TRBV13, the J gene TRBJ2-7; 8 bases line up with TRBD1. The CDR3 runs to 16 residues. J was trimmed by 3 bases and V by 4 bases; bases with no gene match: 11. The V gene's germline CDR1 is PRHDT and CDR2 FYEKMQ (reference sequence). For the CDR3, the DNA is TGTGCCAGCAGCTCCCCGGTCGCCGACAGGGGCTACGAGCAGTACTTC. It translates to CASSSPVADRGYEQYF. Full variable domain (outside the CDR3, taken from reference TRBV13 and TRBJ2-7): AAGVIQSPRHLIKEKRETATLKCYPIPRHDTVYWYQQGPGQDPQFLISFYEKMQSDKGSIPDRFSAQQFSDYHSELNMSSLELGDSALYFCASSSPVADRGYEQYFGPGTRLTVT.

The chain uses TRBV5-1 and TRBJ2-3, with D tentatively TRBD2 (6 bases). Between the trimmed V and J ends, which lost 4 bases and 1 base, there was a span of 13 bases. Per germline, CDR1 SGHRS and CDR2 YFSETQ. This CDR3 region has 15 residues. The CDR3 DNA reads as TGCGCCAGCAGCCCGAGTGGCGGGGGCACAGATACGCAGTATTTT. This codes for CASSPSGGGTDTQYF.

The J gene is TRBJ2-7, the V gene TRBV15; 11 bases fit TRBD1. The CDR3 totals 17 residues. CDR1 and CDR2 (germline): LNHNV, YYDKDF (reference sequence). V lost 5 bases to trimming and J lost 2 bases; unmatched junction nucleotides: 11. The CDR3 loop is CATSSRTGGKSTYEQYF. CDR3 nucleotide sequence: TGTGCCACCAGCTCCCGGACAGGGGGCAAATCTACCTACGAGCAGTACTTC.

The chain employs TRBV5-6 and TRBJ2-1; D gene uncertain. The CDR3 runs 14 residues. Germline-derived CDR1 and CDR2 are SGHDT and YYEEEE. Trimming cost V 1 base and J 6 bases, with 11 bases left between them. The DNA for the CDR3 is TGTGCCAGCAGCTTGTCGGCAAGCGCCAATGAGCAGTTCTTC. This sequence encodes CASSLSASANEQFF.

The chain joins TRBV5-8 to TRBJ2-1, with 8 bases lining up with TRBD2. The CDR3 runs to 13 residues. Germline-derived CDR1 and CDR2 are SGHTS and YDEGEE. After removal of 10 bases from V and 7 bases from J, the junction contained 10 bases not matched to a gene. The CDR3 nucleotides read TGTGCCCCGTTGCGGGGGGCGGGGAATGAGCAGTTCTTC. This encodes CAPLRGAGNEQFF.

The chain carries TRBV27 and TRBJ2-7; 11 bases map to TRBD2. Unmatched junction bases numbered 0, after V lost 0 bases and J lost 2 bases. The germline V gene has CDR1 MNHEY and CDR2 SMNVEV (reference sequence). This CDR3 contains 15 residues. CDR3 coding DNA: TGTGCCAGCAGTTTATCACTAGCGGGAGCCTACGAGCAGTACTTC. Translation gives CASSLSLAGAYEQYF.

The chain links TRBV19 to TRBJ1-1, with unresolved D. V lost 8 bases and J lost 0, with 7 bases in between. This CDR3 comprises 12 residues. Germline-derived CDR1 and CDR2 are LNHDA and SQIVND (reference sequence). The CDR3 DNA reads TGTGCCAGTCAGGCTTTGAACACTGAAGCTTTCTTT. Translated: CASQALNTEAFF.

V is TRBV2 and J is TRBJ1-4; 7 nucleotides agree with TRBD1. V shed 4 bases, J shed 0 bases, and the junction held 8 bases outside the gene matches. Germline V gene sequence: CDR1 SNHLY, CDR2 FYNNEI. CDR3 length: 17 residues. CDR3 sequence reads: CASSGDRDSATNEKLFF. Here the CDR3 DNA reads TGTGCCAGCAGTGGAGATCGGGACAGTGCAACTAATGAAAAACTGTTTTTT. Based on the CDR3 plus reference TRBV2 and TRBJ1-4, the full variable domain is EPEVTQTPSHQVTQMGQEVILRCVPISNHLYFYWYRQILGQKVEFLVSFYNNEISEKSEIFDDQFSVERPDGSNFTLKIRSTKLEDSAMYFCASSGDRDSATNEKLFFGSGTQLSVL.

V gene TRBV6-1 combines with J gene TRBJ2-1; TRBD2 aligns across 10 bases. This CDR3 is 16 amino acids long. Germline values: CDR1 MNHNS, CDR2 SASEGT. With V trimmed by 4 bases and J by 10 bases, 13 bases remained unmatched. CDR3: CASSAALAGGTREQFF. In DNA form, the CDR3 reads TGTGCCAGCAGTGCCGCCTTAGCGGGGGGCACTAGAGAGCAGTTCTTC.

The chain has TRBV5-1 and TRBJ1-5; no firm D call. This CDR3 has 13 residues. CDR1 SGHRS and CDR2 YFSETQ come from the germline V gene. Trimming took off 0 bases at V and 6 bases at J, with 7 bases between the two ends. The CDR3 loop is CASSLAPGQPQHF. CDR3 DNA: TGCGCCAGCAGCTTGGCCCCGGGTCAGCCCCAGCATTTT.

The chain has TRBV6-5 and TRBJ2-3; 8 nucleotides align to TRBD2. Germline V gene data show CDR1 as MNHEY and CDR2 as SVGAGI. CDR3 length: 16 residues. The V segment lost 4 bases and the J segment 0 bases; nucleotides outside the gene matches: 6. CDR3 in amino acids: CASSSGAGVSTDTQYF. In DNA form, the CDR3 reads TGTGCCAGCAGTTCAGGAGCGGGAGTAAGCACAGATACGCAGTATTTT.

This chain uses TRBV5-1 with TRBJ1-5; possible D gene TRBD1, 5 bases. Trimming removed 4 bases at V and 1 base at J, with 12 bases between. There are 15 residues in the CDR3. Germline assignment: CDR1 SGHRS and CDR2 YFSETQ. CDR3: CASSPEGRSNQPQHF. CDR3 DNA: TGCGCCAGCAGCCCGGAGGGGAGAAGCAATCAGCCCCAGCATTTT.

This clone appeared once. The genes are TRBV29-1 and TRBJ1-1; D remains unclear. CDR1 and CDR2 (germline): SQVTM, ANQGSEA. The CDR3 has 13 residues. V was pared by 4 bases and J by 2 bases, with 11 bases between. The CDR3 reads CSVVGRLNTEAFF. In nucleotides, the CDR3 is TGCAGCGTTGTCGGCAGGCTTAACACTGAAGCTTTCTTT.

This clone was recorded once. The chain carries TRBV9 and TRBJ1-2; perhaps TRBD1 as D (5 bases). Germline loops: CDR1 SGDLS, CDR2 YYNGEE. The CDR3 length is 15 residues. V lost 0 bases and J lost 0, with 9 bases in between. Here the CDR3 DNA reads TGTGCCAGCAGCGTAGAGGGGAACGCTAACTATGGCTACACCTTC. Protein: CASSVEGNANYGYTF.

This chain joins TRBV11-2 and TRBJ2-1; 8 positions agree with TRBD1. Germline trimming cut 7 bases from V and 2 bases from J; bases unmatched to any gene: 7. This CDR3 spans 15 amino acids. CDR1 and CDR2 (germline): SGHAT, FQNNGV. CDR3 sequence (DNA): TGTGCCAGCACCTCGGACAGGGTAGCCTACAATGAGCAGTTCTTC. Its protein is CASTSDRVAYNEQFF.

The CDR3 nucleotides read TGTGCCAGCAGTTTACCAGGGGGTGTCAACGAGCAGTACTTC. It encodes CASSLPGGVNEQYF. The gene calls are TRBV28 and TRBJ2-7; 7 nucleotides line up with TRBD1. Germline lookup yields CDR1 MDHEN and CDR2 SYDVKM. The CDR3 loop spans 14 amino acids. With 2 bases clipped from V and 5 bases from J, the junction kept 6 bases outside the gene matches.

This sequence joins TRBV28 and TRBJ1-4; no firm D call. The V gene's germline CDR1 is MDHEN and CDR2 SYDVKM. The V end was cut by 4 bases, the J end by 8 bases, with 14 bases between. The CDR3 contains 14 residues. The CDR3: CASSSYSQQEKLFF. The CDR3 DNA sequence: TGTGCCAGCAGTTCATACTCACAACAGGAAAAACTGTTTTTT.

The V call is TRBV7-6, the J call TRBJ2-5; TRBD2 agrees at 8 bases. CDR3 size: 16 residues. The V and J ends lost 5 bases and 2 bases, in that order; junction bases with no gene match: 10. The germline gives CDR1 SGHVS, CDR2 FNYEAQ. The CDR3 DNA reads as TGTGCCAGCAGCCCCCGGACTAGCAAGCCTCAAGAGACCCAGTACTTC. It codes for CASSPRTSKPQETQYF.

V is TRBV9 and J is TRBJ2-3, with D possibly being TRBD2 (5 bases). Trimming left V 7 bases short and J 1 base short, with 19 bases between. Germline V gene data show CDR1 as SGDLS and CDR2 as YYNGEE. The CDR3 covers 16 residues. CDR3 protein: CASPLPGKIGTDTQYF. The CDR3 DNA follows: TGTGCCAGCCCCCTCCCGGGGAAGATTGGCACAGATACGCAGTATTTT. Based on the CDR3 plus reference TRBV9 and TRBJ2-3, the full variable domain is DSGVTQTPKHLITATGQRVTLRCSPRSGDLSVYWYQQSLDQGLQFLIQYYNGEERAKGNILERFSAQQFPDLHSELNLSSLELGDSALYFCASPLPGKIGTDTQYFGPGTRLTVL.

The rearrangement joins TRBV5-4 to TRBJ1-5, with D perhaps matching TRBD1 (6 bases). This CDR3 contains 14 residues. The germline V and J ends were trimmed by 2 bases and 7 bases, with 13 bases remaining between them. Per germline, CDR1 SGHNT and CDR2 YYREEE (reference sequence). CDR3 loop: CASSFWGLGQPQHF. The CDR3 region has the DNA TGTGCCAGCAGCTTTTGGGGGCTGGGGCAGCCCCAGCATTTT.

Details on this clone: Other nucleotide sequences from this sample produce the same CDR3. The chain uses TRBV9 and TRBJ2-1, with D perhaps TRBD2 (7 bases). The CDR3 contains 15 residues. CDR1 and CDR2 from the germline V gene are SGDLS and YYNGEE. V dropped 0 bases and J dropped 7 bases, with 14 bases sitting between them. The chain's CDR3 is CASSVGGGAGNEQFF. The CDR3 DNA reads TGTGCCAGCAGCGTAGGTGGGGGGGCTGGGAATGAGCAGTTCTTC.

This chain joins TRBV10-3 and TRBJ2-1; 7 nucleotides align to TRBD2. Per the germline V gene, CDR1 is ENHRY and CDR2 is SYGVKD. The length of the CDR3 is 11 residues. J lost 8 bases, V lost 8 bases, and 3 bases had no gene match. The chain's CDR3 is CAIREDYEQFF. The DNA of the CDR3 is TGTGCCATCCGGGAGGACTATGAGCAGTTCTTC.

This clone was seen a single time. The V gene is TRBV6-4, the J gene TRBJ2-7; 13 positions match TRBD2. Trimming took 2 bases from V and 3 from J; bases not matched to a gene: 1. CDR3 length: 15 amino acids. Germline values: CDR1 MRHNA, CDR2 SNTAGT. The CDR3 bases are TGTGCCAGCAGTGACCGACTAGCGGGAGGCTACGAGCAGTACTTC. Translation: CASSDRLAGGYEQYF.

V is TRBV10-1 and J is TRBJ2-1, with a weak D call TRBD2 (6 bases). Germline-derived CDR1 and CDR2 are WNHNN and SYGVQD (reference sequence). This CDR3 has 16 residues. V lost 4 bases and J 0 bases, leaving 13 bases between the germline ends. Here the CDR3 reads CASSAPGVNSYNEQFF. The DNA for the CDR3 is TGCGCCAGCAGTGCCCCGGGGGTCAACTCCTACAATGAGCAGTTCTTC.

J is TRBJ1-1 and V is TRBV7-2; 7 nucleotides line up with TRBD1. The CDR3 is 13 residues long. Per the germline V gene, CDR1 is SGHTA and CDR2 is FQGNSA. V lost 5 bases to trimming and J lost 7 bases; unmatched junction nucleotides: 7. As DNA, the CDR3 is TGTGCCAGCAGCCGTGCCGGACAGGTTGAAGCTTTCTTT. It codes for CASSRAGQVEAFF. The variable domain in full, completed from reference TRBV7-2 and TRBJ1-1, reads GAGVSQSPSNKVTEKGKDVELRCDPISGHTALYWYRQSLGQGLEFLIYFQGNSAPDKSGLPSDRFSAERTGGSVSTLTIQRTQQEDSAVYLCASSRAGQVEAFFGQGTRLTVV.

J is TRBJ2-7 and V is TRBV11-2; 8 bases match TRBD2. CDR1 SGHAT and CDR2 FQNNGV come from the germline V gene. The CDR3 is 15 residues long. V was clipped by 6 bases and J by 2 bases; unmatched bases: 9. CDR3 DNA sequence: TGTGCCAGCAGTCCGGGCGGGAGGCCCACCTACGAGCAGTACTTC. Protein: CASSPGGRPTYEQYF.

The chain employs TRBV19 and TRBJ2-1; TRBD2 matches at 7 bases. The CDR3 length is 15 residues. Germline V gene data show CDR1 as LNHDA and CDR2 as SQIVND (reference sequence). J gave up 5 bases and V 5 bases, and 9 bases lay outside the gene matches. The CDR3: CASSLGVGRDNEQFF. In DNA form, the CDR3 reads TGTGCCAGTAGTTTGGGGGTAGGGAGGGACAATGAGCAGTTCTTC.

V gene TRBV11-2 combines with J gene TRBJ1-2, with TRBD1 matching over 8 bases. Germline V lookup: CDR1 SGHAT, CDR2 FQNNGV. The CDR3 runs to 15 residues. Trimming removed 5 bases from V and 5 bases from J; junction bases left unmatched: 10. The CDR3: CASSDGTGAGYGYTF. The CDR3 region has the DNA TGTGCCAGCAGCGACGGGACAGGAGCCGGGTATGGCTACACCTTC.